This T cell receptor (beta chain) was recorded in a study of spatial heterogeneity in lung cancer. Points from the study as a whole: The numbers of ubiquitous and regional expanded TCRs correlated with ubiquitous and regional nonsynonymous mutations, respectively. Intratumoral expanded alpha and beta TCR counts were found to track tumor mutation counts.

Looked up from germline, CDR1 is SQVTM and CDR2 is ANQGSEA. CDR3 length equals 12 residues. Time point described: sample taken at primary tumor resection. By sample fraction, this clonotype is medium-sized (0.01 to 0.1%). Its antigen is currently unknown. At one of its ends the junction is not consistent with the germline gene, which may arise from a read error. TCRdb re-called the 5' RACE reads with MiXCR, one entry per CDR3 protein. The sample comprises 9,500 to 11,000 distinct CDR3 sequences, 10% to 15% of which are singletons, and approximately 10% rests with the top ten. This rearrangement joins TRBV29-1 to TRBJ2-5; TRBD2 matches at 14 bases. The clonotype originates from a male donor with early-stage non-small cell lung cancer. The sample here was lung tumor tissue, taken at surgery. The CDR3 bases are TGCAGCGCGGGACTAGCGGGAGACCTCCAGGACTTC. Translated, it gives CSAGLAGDLQDF. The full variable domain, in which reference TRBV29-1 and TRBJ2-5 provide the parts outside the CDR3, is SAVISQKPSRDICQRGTSLTIQCQVDSQVTMMFWYRQQPGQSLTLIATANQGSEATYESGFVIDKFPISRPNLTFSTLTVSNMSPEDSSIYLCSAGLAGDLQDFGPGTRLLVL.